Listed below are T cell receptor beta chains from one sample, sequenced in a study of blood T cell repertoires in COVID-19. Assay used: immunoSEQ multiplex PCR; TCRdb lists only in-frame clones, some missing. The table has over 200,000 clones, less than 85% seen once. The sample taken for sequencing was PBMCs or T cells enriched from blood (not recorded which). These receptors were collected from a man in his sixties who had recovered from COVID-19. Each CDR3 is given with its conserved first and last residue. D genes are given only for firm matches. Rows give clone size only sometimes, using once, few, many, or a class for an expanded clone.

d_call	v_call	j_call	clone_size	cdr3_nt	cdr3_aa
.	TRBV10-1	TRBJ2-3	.	TGCGCCAGCAGTGAGTCGTTAGAGCCTAGCACAGATACGCAGTATTTT	CASSESLEPSTDTQYF
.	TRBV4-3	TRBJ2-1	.	TGCGCCAGCAGCCAATTCGACGGCACGGGGACTTACAATGAGCAGTTCTTC	CASSQFDGTGTYNEQFF
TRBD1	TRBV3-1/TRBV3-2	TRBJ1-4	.	TGTGCCAGCAGCCCGCCCCCCGACAGGGTTGGTGAAAAACTGTTTTTT	CASSPPPDRVGEKLFF
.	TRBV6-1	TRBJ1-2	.	TGTGCCAGCAGTGAGCAGGGTCACAATGGCTACACCTTC	CASSEQGHNGYTF
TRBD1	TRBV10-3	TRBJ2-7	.	TGTGCCATCAGGGAGGGACAGGGGTACGAGCAGTACTTC	CAIREGQGYEQYF
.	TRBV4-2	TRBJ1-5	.	TGTGCCAGCAGCCAGGAGGACGCGAGCAATCAGCCCCAGCATTTT	CASSQEDASNQPQHF
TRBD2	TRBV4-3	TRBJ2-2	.	TGCGCCAGCAGCCAAGATCCCAGCGGGGCAAACACCGGGGAGCTGTTTTTT	CASSQDPSGANTGELFF
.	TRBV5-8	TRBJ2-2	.	TGTGCCAGCAGCTTGGTGGAGGGAAGGACCGGGGAGCTGTTTTTT	CASSLVEGRTGELFF
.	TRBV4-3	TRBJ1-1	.	TGCGCCAGCAGCCAACGGGTGGTGAACACTGAAGCTTTCTTT	CASSQRVVNTEAFF
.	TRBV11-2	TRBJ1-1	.	TGTGCCAGCAGCCAAACAGGGTATCGTGCCACTGAAGCTTTCTTT	CASSQTGYRATEAFF
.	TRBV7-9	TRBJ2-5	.	TGTGCCAGCAACGCGCGCCAAGAGACCCAGTACTTC	CASNARQETQYF
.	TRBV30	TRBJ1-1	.	TGTGCCTGGGGAGGGACTCCTCTGAGCACTGAAGCTTTCTTT	CAWGGTPLSTEAFF
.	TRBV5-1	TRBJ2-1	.	TGCGCCAGCACTCCAGGGGTTGACAATGAGCAGTTCTTC	CASTPGVDNEQFF
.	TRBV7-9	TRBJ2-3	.	TGTGCCAGCAGCTCTCGGACAGAAGGATCGGATACGCAGTATTTT	CASSSRTEGSDTQYF
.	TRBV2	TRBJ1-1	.	TGTGCCAGCAGTGAAGCGATCCCTCCTCCGGAGGCTGAAGCTTTCTTT	CASSEAIPPPEAEAFF
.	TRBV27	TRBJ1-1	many	TGTGCCAGCAGTCCGCTTTTGGGGGAGGTTACTGAAGCTTTCTTT	CASSPLLGEVTEAFF